Detailed here is one TCR beta chain. The antigen remains undetermined. The data derive from a study of cytomegalovirus exposure and HLA in healthy donors. Study as a whole: Earlier, 150 million to 200 million T cells were analyzed, and 117 million unique TCR beta sequences were found among them. Findings and caveats of the study: The study had only CMV serostatus as immune exposure information. A reported reduction in N-insertions relative to the approximately 640-donor mean was seen in an Asian-associated ancestry cluster in a later analysis. Common viral pathogens seemed, in a later analysis, to connect with several of the most significant clusters.

The CDR3 has 16 amino acids. V was shortened by 1 base and J by 0 bases, with 13 bases between the two germline ends. The V gene's germline CDR1 is WNHNN and CDR2 SYGVQD (reference sequence). In the PCR, 60 Vbeta and 13 Jbeta primers were used. Generated by immunoSEQ multiplex PCR, the TCRdb table keeps only in-frame clones and is missing some. The sample totals 200,000 to 250,000 clones. Sequencing input: PBMCs. V gene TRBV10-1 combines with J gene TRBJ2-7; D ambiguous. This clonotype was sampled from a girl aged 2 to 10 in good health and CMV-seropositive. Written as DNA, the CDR3 is TGCGCCAGCAGTGAGTATAGGTCCTCGGGCTCCTACGAGCAGTACTTC. Translation: CASSEYRSSGSYEQYF.